This T cell receptor (beta chain) was captured by sequencing in a study of identifying expanded T cells in peripheral blood. During the collection period, no donor immune events like infections were recorded. On this clone: No antigen is known for it.

V lost 2 bases to trimming and J lost 0 bases, with 16 bases between them. Germline CDR1 reads MNHNS; CDR2 reads SASEGT. The CDR3 is made up of 17 amino acids. Overall study results and limits: Technical replicates showed around 1.2 changed clones; two weeks roughly 16; four weeks 19. Clone count variance between roughly 2-week samples rose with total template count.

Generated by immunoSEQ multiplex PCR, the TCRdb table keeps only in-frame clones and is missing some. The table lists 80,000 to 90,000 clones, about 90% of them singletons. This TCR came from a person aged 18-69 years in good health. The chain has TRBV6-1 and TRBJ1-2; TRBD1 might be the D (5 bases). The specimen sequenced was blood. As DNA, the CDR3 is TGTGCCAGCAGTGAAACCGGGGGAAGGTTAGCTAACTATGGCTACACCTTC. Residues: CASSETGGRLANYGYTF.